This is a list of T cell receptor beta chains from one sample in a study of somatic mutations in cytotoxic T cells in rheumatoid arthritis. Clones were read by immunoSEQ multiplex PCR, and TCRdb kept only the in-frame ones, dropping some. The sample yields tens of thousands of clones, under 85% seen once. Sequences were obtained from CD8+ T cells sorted from blood. Every receptor here comes from a man aged 40-49 years in good health. Both conserved end residues are part of each CDR3. The order of the fields is D gene, V gene, CDR3 protein. The D gene is left open where the match is weak.

D: -
V: TRBV5-4
CDR3: CASSLFGEDPNEQYF

D: -
V: TRBV27
CDR3: CASSLSVGREYNEQFF

D: -
V: TRBV7-6
CDR3: CASSLGQGLYEQYF

D: TRBD2
V: TRBV19
CDR3: CASRHTSGSYNEQFF

D: TRBD1
V: TRBV29-1
CDR3: CSVGDRVLGELFF

D: -
V: TRBV19
CDR3: CASSIVGLVGDTQYF

D: -
V: TRBV7-2
CDR3: CASSRLTRYNEQFF

D: -
V: TRBV2
CDR3: CASRDRYNQPQHF

D: -
V: TRBV25-1
CDR3: CASIRGYEQYF

D: -
V: TRBV7-9
CDR3: CASSPGGLRSYNEQFF

D: TRBD2
V: TRBV28
CDR3: CASSRETSGAYNEQFF

D: -
V: TRBV6-5
CDR3: CASSHQASYEQYF

D: -
V: TRBV19
CDR3: CAGASGAGELFF

D: -
V: TRBV4-1
CDR3: CASSQVPSNEQFF

D: -
V: TRBV6-5
CDR3: CASSYTGNQPQHF

D: -
V: TRBV28
CDR3: CASTLVRDYGYTF

D: -
V: TRBV6-4
CDR3: CASSDSAGSYNEQFF

D: TRBD2
V: TRBV28
CDR3: CASSLRRLAGGPETQYF

D: -
V: TRBV5-6
CDR3: CASSMGQGQPQHF

D: TRBD2
V: TRBV7-7
CDR3: CASSQTSGQQETQYF

D: TRBD1
V: TRBV5-1
CDR3: CASSSVPTGGEKLFF

D: -
V: TRBV7-9
CDR3: CASSSEDQLYSNQPQHF

D: -
V: TRBV9
CDR3: CASSVIGNTEAFF

D: TRBD1
V: TRBV28
CDR3: CASRNRGRWETQYF

D: TRBD1
V: TRBV18
CDR3: CASSPGQNYEQYF

D: -
V: TRBV4-3
CDR3: CASSQDSAGLFQPQHF

D: TRBD1
V: TRBV27
CDR3: CASSSGQGLETQYF

D: -
V: TRBV11-2
CDR3: CASSLDGADYNEQFF

D: -
V: TRBV4-1
CDR3: CASSQEFPPRDSNQPQHF

D: TRBD2
V: TRBV11-2
CDR3: CASSIGTSGAHEQYF

D: TRBD1
V: TRBV7-9
CDR3: CASSEETGAGVYSNQPQHF

D: TRBD2
V: TRBV25-1
CDR3: CASSMRAGGYEQYF

D: -
V: TRBV9
CDR3: CASSVAGSQETQYF

D: -
V: TRBV30
CDR3: CAWSVEPALAYEQYF

D: -
V: TRBV29-1
CDR3: CSVVGRGGHETQYF

D: -
V: TRBV15
CDR3: CATSSGQASTDTQYF

D: -
V: TRBV6-6
CDR3: CASILGGPDTEAFF